The next 22 T cell receptor beta chains were all read from a single sample in a study of cytomegalovirus exposure and HLA in healthy donors. The PCR had 60 Vbeta and 13 Jbeta primers. Clones were sequenced by immunoSEQ multiplex PCR, and TCRdb holds only the in-frame ones, with some missing. This sample has about 130,000 clones; under 90% occur once, and the top ten carry about 3.7%. The sample comprised PBMCs. The source of these receptors is a woman between 35 and 50 years old in good health and CMV-seropositive.

The chain recombines TRBV19 with TRBJ1-3; D possibly corresponds to TRBD1 (5 bases). V lost 10 bases, J lost 1 base, and 17 bases lay in between. The germline gives CDR1 LNHDA, CDR2 SQIVND (reference sequence). The length of the CDR3 is 15 residues. Here the CDR3 DNA reads TGTGCCATATCCGCCCAGGGAGGGTCTGGAAACACCATATATTTT. This codes for CAISAQGGSGNTIYF.

The chain has TRBV6-6 and TRBJ1-1, with unresolved D. The CDR3 loop spans 16 amino acids. Germline loops: CDR1 MNHNY, CDR2 SVGAGI (reference sequence). V was trimmed by 0 bases and J by 0 bases, leaving 11 bases between them. The CDR3 protein is CASSYSRSGVNTEAFF. The CDR3 DNA reads as TGTGCCAGCAGTTACTCCCGTAGCGGGGTGAACACTGAAGCTTTCTTT.

The chain recombines TRBV27 with TRBJ2-5; D remains ambiguous. Germline assignment: CDR1 MNHEY and CDR2 SMNVEV (reference sequence). The CDR3 loop spans 15 amino acids. Trimming cost V 0 bases and J 1 base, with 9 bases left between them. The CDR3 here is CASSLSATFQETQYF. For the CDR3, the DNA is TGTGCCAGCAGTTTATCGGCCACATTCCAAGAGACCCAGTACTTC.

The CDR3 region has the DNA TGTGCCAGCAGCTTAGCGGGAGGGACTCGCGGGGAGCTGTTTTTT. The encoded protein is CASSLAGGTRGELFF. The J gene is TRBJ2-2, the V gene TRBV11-2; 8 bases align to TRBD2. Germline V gives CDR1 SGHAT, CDR2 FQNNGV. The junction had 5 bases not matched to a gene; V was cut back by 1 base and J by 7 bases. The CDR3 covers 15 residues.

V and J are TRBV27 and TRBJ2-7, with 7 bases aligning to TRBD2. CDR1 is MNHEY and CDR2 is SMNVEV in the germline V gene (reference sequence). V lost 4 bases and J lost 5; bases outside the gene matches: 8. The CDR3 is 14 residues long. CDR3 residues: CASSYPGEGNEQYF. The CDR3 DNA reads TGTGCCAGCAGTTACCCGGGGGAGGGAAACGAGCAGTACTTC.

CDR3 in amino acids: CAWSVAGQGAFFSYNSPLHF. CDR3 coding DNA: TGTGCCTGGAGTGTAGCGGGACAGGGGGCATTTTTCTCCTATAATTCACCCCTCCACTTT. The chain uses TRBV30 and TRBJ1-6; 12 bases map to TRBD1. This CDR3 is built from 20 residues. CDR1 GTSNPN and CDR2 SVGIG come from the germline V gene (reference sequence). J lost 0 bases, V lost 0 bases, and 9 bases had no gene match. The full variable domain, its missing parts supplied by reference TRBV30 and TRBJ1-6, is SQTIHQWPATLVQPVGSPLSLECTVEGTSNPNLYWYRQAAGRGLQLLFYSVGIGQISSEVPQNLSASRPQDRQFILSSKKLLLSDSGFYLCAWSVAGQGAFFSYNSPLHFGNGTRLTVT.

V gene TRBV7-3 combines with J gene TRBJ1-2; TRBD1 is a possible D gene (5 bases). Trimming stripped 5 bases from V and 6 bases from J, with 16 bases between. CDR3 length: 14 residues. The germline CDR1 and CDR2 sequences are SGHTA and FQGTGA. CDR3 loop: CASSPSQGRDGYTF. CDR3 sequence (DNA): TGTGCCAGCAGCCCATCCCAGGGTCGAGATGGCTACACCTTC.

The chain joins TRBV9 to TRBJ2-1; a possible D gene is TRBD2 (6 bases). This CDR3 has 15 residues. V was shortened by 4 bases and J by 9 bases, with 20 bases between the two germline ends. Germline V gives CDR1 SGDLS, CDR2 YYNGEE. CDR3 in amino acids: CASSSSAVLGREQFF. The CDR3 DNA sequence: TGTGCCAGCAGCTCTAGCGCCGTACTAGGGCGTGAGCAGTTCTTC.

The rearrangement links TRBV6-5 to TRBJ2-7; weak D call: TRBD2 (6 bases). Per germline, CDR1 MNHEY and CDR2 SVGAGI. Trimming shortened V by 2 bases and J by 2 bases, and 13 bases separated the two germline ends. CDR3 length: 15 residues. This CDR3 reads CASSYALTGAYEQYF. The CDR3 DNA follows: TGTGCCAGCAGTTACGCGTTGACGGGAGCCTACGAGCAGTACTTC.

V usage is TRBV23-1 and J usage is TRBJ2-7, with D perhaps matching TRBD1 (5 bases). TRBV23-1 is an open reading frame, and its role is uncertain. V was cut by 2 bases and J by 2 bases, with 13 bases left in between. This CDR3 comprises 15 residues. The CDR3 reads CASSQKGAYPYEQYF. In nucleotides, the CDR3 is TGCGCCAGCAGTCAAAAAGGGGCCTACCCCTACGAGCAGTACTTC.

V usage is TRBV11-3 and J usage is TRBJ2-5, with 13 bases that match TRBD2. This CDR3 comprises 14 residues. Germline loops: CDR1 SGHNT, CDR2 YENEEA. With V trimmed by 6 bases and J by 5 bases, 3 bases remained unmatched. This CDR3 is CASRRTSGSETQYF. DNA for the CDR3: TGTGCCAGCAGAAGGACTAGCGGGAGTGAGACCCAGTACTTC.

The rearrangement links TRBV5-5 to TRBJ1-3; TRBD1 matches 8 bases. Germline V lookup: CDR1 SGHKS, CDR2 YYEKEE (reference sequence). The CDR3 runs to 14 residues. With 2 bases clipped from V and 2 bases from J, the junction kept 0 bases outside the gene matches. The chain's CDR3 is CASSLQGAGNTIYF. The DNA of the CDR3 is TGTGCCAGCAGCTTACAGGGGGCTGGAAACACCATATATTTT. Full variable domain (remainder filled in from reference TRBV5-5 and TRBJ1-3): DAGVTQSPTHLIKTRGQQVTLRCSPISGHKSVSWYQQVLGQGPQFIFQYYEKEERGRGNFPDRFSARQFPNYSSELNVNALLLGDSALYLCASSLQGAGNTIYFGEGSWLTVV.

This rearrangement joins TRBV5-6 to TRBJ2-1; TRBD1 matches 9 bases. Unmatched junction bases numbered 6, after V lost 2 bases and J lost 6 bases. The V gene's germline CDR1 is SGHDT and CDR2 YYEEEE. CDR3 length equals 15 residues. CDR3 bases: TGTGCCAGCAGCTTCCGGGACAGGGTCCTCAATGAGCAGTTCTTC. As protein: CASSFRDRVLNEQFF.

CDR3 in amino acids: CASSLMLSRSSHEQYF. CDR3 DNA sequence: TGTGCCAGCAGCTTAATGCTTAGTAGGAGTTCCCACGAGCAGTACTTC. The chain links TRBV7-6 to TRBJ2-7, with no clear D. Per the germline V gene, CDR1 is SGHVS and CDR2 is FNYEAQ. The CDR3 length is 16 residues. Trimming removed 2 bases from V and 5 bases from J, with 19 bases in between.

V usage is TRBV5-6 and J usage is TRBJ1-2; TRBD1 is a possible D gene (6 bases). The CDR3 totals 15 residues. Germline lookup yields CDR1 SGHDT and CDR2 YYEEEE. V dropped 2 bases and J dropped 4 bases, with 15 bases sitting between them. The CDR3 sequence: CASSFGGAAGYGYTF. In DNA, the CDR3 is TGTGCCAGCAGCTTCGGGGGGGCGGCCGGCTATGGCTACACCTTC.

The rearrangement links TRBV27 to TRBJ1-4, with D uncertain. V lost 2 bases and J lost 4, with 14 bases in between. The CDR3 spans 16 residues. The germline CDR1 and CDR2 sequences are MNHEY and SMNVEV (reference sequence). Written as DNA, the CDR3 is TGTGCCAGCAGTTTAGTGGAGGAGAGCCATAATGAAAAACTGTTTTTT. Translated: CASSLVEESHNEKLFF.

The gene calls are TRBV5-5 and TRBJ2-3; D unresolved. The CDR3 length is 15 residues. V lost 4 bases and J 0 bases, leaving 12 bases between the germline ends. The germline V gene encodes CDR1 SGHKS and CDR2 YYEKEE (reference sequence). The CDR3 is CASSPLPPSTDTQYF. For the CDR3, the DNA is TGTGCCAGCAGCCCTCTCCCCCCTAGCACAGATACGCAGTATTTT.

The gene calls are TRBV30 and TRBJ1-6; D may be TRBD1 (6 bases). The CDR3 sequence is 13 residues long. Per germline, CDR1 GTSNPN and CDR2 SVGIG (reference sequence). Trimming removed 4 bases at V and 7 bases at J, with 11 bases between. DNA for the CDR3: TGTGCCTGGACCGGACAGTACAATTCACCCCTCCACTTT. This encodes CAWTGQYNSPLHF.

This chain uses TRBV11-3 with TRBJ2-1, with 9 nucleotides matching TRBD1. J gave up 0 bases and V 5 bases, and 8 bases lay outside the gene matches. The CDR3 has 17 residues. The germline CDR1 and CDR2 sequences are SGHNT and YENEEA. DNA of the CDR3: TGTGCCAGCAGCATCACGACAGGGGGAAGCTCCTACAATGAGCAGTTCTTC. Encoded protein: CASSITTGGSSYNEQFF.

The chain joins TRBV21-1 to TRBJ2-7; no check of the table's D call, TRBD1, against the DNA was made. TRBV21-1 is flagged as a pseudogene. The CDR3 runs 14 residues. The CDR3 region is CASLFDRASHEQYF. The CDR3 region has the DNA TGTGCCAGCCTTTTTGACAGGGCCTCCCACGAGCAGTACTTC.

The rearrangement uses TRBV28 and TRBJ2-1; 11 bases are shared with TRBD2. CDR1 and CDR2 (germline): MDHEN, SYDVKM. This CDR3 is built from 16 residues. The V segment lost 1 base and the J segment 7 bases; nucleotides outside the gene matches: 6. In DNA, the CDR3 is TGTGCCAGCAGTTTATACGAGACTAGCGGGAAAAATGAGCAGTTCTTC. Its protein is CASSLYETSGKNEQFF.

The chain is built from TRBV7-9 and TRBJ1-1; TRBD1 aligns across 8 bases. CDR3 length equals 14 residues. CDR1 is SEHNR, CDR2 FQNEAQ, per germline (reference sequence). The V segment lost 5 bases and the J segment 2 bases; nucleotides outside the gene matches: 4. CDR3 nucleotides: TGTGCCAGCAGCGAAGGGACAGGAAACACTGAAGCTTTCTTT. The encoded protein is CASSEGTGNTEAFF.